Here is one TCR beta chain with its context. Living in roughly 23 US areas, the participants were between 18 and 89 years of age. Cohort placement rested on clinical history that participants reported themselves. Within the 2 weeks before study entry, each person in the exposed group met a COVID-19 case. Repertoires were generated with immunoSEQ multiplex PCR, while TCRdb's copy carries only in-frame clones and drops some. The table shows under 250,000 clones, with approximately 88% occurring only once. The source of the sample is a study of blood T cell repertoires in COVID-19. At the level of the study: Both acute and convalescent COVID-19 samples were obtained from the United States, Italy and Spain.

V lost 4 bases and J 7 bases, leaving 20 bases between the germline ends. Looked up from germline, CDR1 is MGHRA and CDR2 is YSYEKL. CDR3 length: 16 residues. Sequenced material: PBMCs or T cells enriched from blood (not recorded which). The chain couples TRBV4-1 to TRBJ1-3; D is possibly TRBD1 (5 bases). This TCR was sampled from a woman between 25 and 40 years old who had been exposed to COVID-19. The CDR3 bases are TGCGCCAGCAGCCGCCTCAGGCAGGGACTGTCGAACACCATATATTTT. Protein product: CASSRLRQGLSNTIYF.